A single sample gave rise to the 25 T cell receptor beta chains below, sequenced in a study of glioma-infiltrating T cells. TCR alpha and beta CDR3 regions were amplified from RNA using iRepertoire nested multiplex PCR. Via MiXCR, TCRdb re-called the multiplex PCR reads, giving one row per CDR3 protein. The sample lists about 380,000 distinct CDR3 sequences, roughly two fifths occurring once. The sequencing input was glioma tissue, nonneoplastic brain tissue, or PBMCs (not recorded which). The source of these receptors is a human donor with low-grade glioma or glioblastoma, undergoing nonglioma brain surgery, or in good health (not recorded which).

Comment on this clonotype: A much larger clone sits a single nucleotide away, making a read error possible. This rearrangement joins TRBV6-2 or TRBV6-3 to TRBJ2-5; D remains unclear. The length of the CDR3 is 15 residues. Trimming removed 0 bases at V and 1 base at J, with 9 bases between. Germline V lookup: CDR1 MNHEY, CDR2 SVGEGT. CDR3 nucleotide sequence: TGTGCCAGCAGTTACTCTGGGCCTACCCAAGAGACCCAGTACTTC. Translating it yields CASSYSGPTQETQYF.

On this clonotype: A clone one base away is much larger, so this may be a read error. The chain couples TRBV28 to TRBJ2-7; D remains ambiguous. This CDR3 is built from 14 residues. Germline V gene sequence: CDR1 MDHEN, CDR2 SYDVKM. Trimming removed 6 bases at V and 9 bases at J, with 21 bases between. CDR3 amino acids: CASSRDGYRNGQYF. The CDR3 DNA follows: TGTGCCAGCAGCCGTGACGGCTATCGGAACGGGCAGTACTTC. The whole variable domain, remainder taken from reference TRBV28 and TRBJ2-7, is DVKVTQSSRYLVKRTGEKVFLECVQDMDHENMFWYRQDPGLGLRLIYFSYDVKMKEKGDIPEGYSVSREKKERFSLILESASTNQTSMYLCASSRDGYRNGQYFGPGTRLTVT.

As concerns this clonotype: Just one base apart from a much larger clone, this may be a read error. The chain links TRBV6-1 to TRBJ1-1, with 8 bases identical to TRBD1. V shed 10 bases and J 3 bases; nucleotides not matched to a gene: 7. The CDR3 is 13 amino acids. Germline V lookup: CDR1 MNHNS, CDR2 SASEGT. The CDR3 nucleotides read TGTGCCACCACCCTGGACAGGGACACTGAAGCTTTCTTT. Translating it yields CATTLDRDTEAFF.

This clonotype turned up a few times. CDR3 DNA sequence: TGTGCCATATCTAGCGACCAAACCTACGAGCAGTACTTC. Its translation: CAISSDQTYEQYF. The gene calls are TRBV10-3 and TRBJ2-7, with a tentative D call TRBD2 (6 bases). Germline-derived CDR1 and CDR2 are ENHRY and SYGVKD. The CDR3 loop spans 13 amino acids. Trimming stripped 9 bases from V and 2 bases from J, with 14 bases between.

A note on this clonotype: The missing conserved phenylalanine or tryptophan at the end of this CDR3 makes a read error likely. The rearrangement joins TRBV6-2 or TRBV6-3 to TRBJ2-7; tentatively, D is TRBD1 or TRBD2 (5 bases each). With 5 bases removed from V and 5 bases from J, the gap between germline ends came to 16 bases. This CDR3 region has 14 residues. CDR1 MNHEY and CDR2 SVGEGT come from the germline V gene. The CDR3 coding sequence is TGTGCCAGCAGTCCCCGGGGACCGCCCGACGAGCAGTACCTC. Protein: CASSPRGPPDEQYL.

This clonotype was observed a few times. The chain couples TRBV28 to TRBJ1-1; no clear D. The CDR3 sequence is 12 residues long. Trimming stripped 3 bases from V and 7 bases from J, with 9 bases between. CDR1 is MDHEN and CDR2 is SYDVKM in the germline V gene. CDR3 in amino acids: CASSLQLYEAFF. The CDR3 DNA reads as TGTGCCAGCAGTTTGCAGTTGTATGAAGCTTTCTTT. The full variable domain, in which reference TRBV28 and TRBJ1-1 provide the parts outside the CDR3, is DVKVTQSSRYLVKRTGEKVFLECVQDMDHENMFWYRQDPGLGLRLIYFSYDVKMKEKGDIPEGYSVSREKKERFSLILESASTNQTSMYLCASSLQLYEAFFGQGTRLTVV.

This clonotype was counted only a few times. This chain uses TRBV20-1 with TRBJ2-7; 8 bases line up with TRBD2. The germline CDR1 and CDR2 sequences are DFQATT and SNEGSKA (reference sequence). J lost 0 bases, V lost 4 bases, and 8 bases had no gene match. This CDR3 spans 15 amino acids. The CDR3 DNA is TGCAGTGCTAAAGAGACTAGCGCGAGCTCCTACGAGCAGTACTTC. Its protein product is CSAKETSASSYEQYF.

Of note for this clonotype: A much larger clone differs from this one at a single base, so this may be a read error. The chain combines TRBV7-2 with TRBJ2-3; D unclear. Trimming shortened V by 0 bases and J by 2 bases, and 9 bases separated the two germline ends. The CDR3 is made up of 15 amino acids. Per the germline V gene, CDR1 is SGHTA and CDR2 is FQGNSA. In DNA form, the CDR3 reads TGTGCCAGCAGCTTAGCGTGGCAGTACACAGATACGCAGTATTTT. Translated, it gives CASSLAWQYTDTQYF.

This clonotype was found once. The chain joins TRBV11-1 to TRBJ2-1; 7 nucleotides align to TRBD2. CDR3 length: 14 amino acids. Trimming took 4 bases from V and 6 from J; bases not matched to a gene: 6. Germline V gene data show CDR1 as SGHAT and CDR2 as FQDESV (reference sequence). CDR3: CASSSGLVGNEQFF. Written as DNA, the CDR3 is TGTGCCAGCAGCTCAGGACTAGTTGGCAATGAGCAGTTCTTC. The full variable domain, in which reference TRBV11-1 and TRBJ2-1 provide the parts outside the CDR3, is EAEVAQSPRYKITEKSQAVAFWCDPISGHATLYWYRQILGQGPELLVQFQDESVVDDSQLPKDRFSAERLKGVDSTLKIQPAELGDSAMYLCASSSGLVGNEQFFGPGTRLTVL.

The V call is TRBV6-1, the J call TRBJ2-7; 13 positions match TRBD2. Germline trimming cut 6 bases from V and 3 bases from J; bases unmatched to any gene: 5. CDR1 MNHNS and CDR2 SASEGT come from the germline V gene. The CDR3 is 15 residues long. CDR3 sequence reads: CASSPGLAGDYEQYF. The CDR3 region has the DNA TGTGCCAGCAGCCCCGGACTAGCGGGAGACTACGAGCAGTACTTC.

This clonotype was found once. This sequence joins TRBV3-1 and TRBJ2-1; 11 bases fit TRBD2. The CDR3 has 18 residues. The J segment lost 0 bases and the V segment lost 4 bases, leaving 8 bases of the junction unmatched. The germline CDR1 and CDR2 sequences are LGHDT and YNNKEL (reference sequence). The CDR3: CASSPWTSGPSSYNEQFF. CDR3 sequence (DNA): TGTGCCAGCAGCCCGTGGACTAGCGGGCCGAGCTCCTACAATGAGCAGTTCTTC.

This chain links TRBV5-5 with TRBJ2-3, with D unclear. V shed 2 bases and J shed 11 bases, with 21 bases lying between them. The length of the CDR3 is 15 residues. Germline V gives CDR1 SGHKS, CDR2 YYEKEE (reference sequence). The CDR3 DNA reads as TGTGCCAGCAGCTTTTTAAGAGACCCCCTCTACGAGCAGTATTTT. It yields the protein CASSFLRDPLYEQYF. The variable domain in full, with the rest retrieved from reference TRBV5-5 and TRBJ2-3, is DAGVTQSPTHLIKTRGQQVTLRCSPISGHKSVSWYQQVLGQGPQFIFQYYEKEERGRGNFPDRFSARQFPNYSSELNVNALLLGDSALYLCASSFLRDPLYEQYFGPGTRLTVL.

As for this clonotype: A single base separates this from a much larger clone, so it may be a read error. The CDR3 reads CASSLPGIGMTEAFF. CDR3 DNA sequence: TGTGCCAGCAGTTTACCTGGGATAGGGATGACTGAAGCTTTCTTT. This rearrangement joins TRBV6-2 or TRBV6-3 to TRBJ1-1; D is unresolved. The CDR3 runs to 15 residues. V lost 4 bases, J lost 5 bases, and 17 bases lay in between. Germline values: CDR1 MNHEY, CDR2 SVGEGT.

On this clonotype: This sequence may be a read error, since a much larger clone differs from it by one base. The chain has TRBV7-9 and TRBJ1-5; D may be TRBD1 (6 bases). The CDR3 runs 14 residues. Germline CDR1 and CDR2: SEHNR and FQNEAQ (reference sequence). The CDR3 loop reads CASSYGTRISPQDF. CDR3 nucleotides: TGTGCCAGCAGCTACGGGACAAGAATCAGCCCCCAGGATTTT.

Ten or more counts support this clonotype. The V and J genes are TRBV20-1 and TRBJ2-1; 7 positions match TRBD2. Per germline, CDR1 DFQATT and CDR2 SNEGSKA (reference sequence). This CDR3 is 14 amino acids long. V lost 6 bases, J lost 6 bases, and 11 bases stayed unmatched. The CDR3: CSALGGSVANEQFF. In DNA form, the CDR3 reads TGCAGTGCGCTGGGAGGGAGTGTAGCCAATGAGCAGTTCTTC.

This clonotype showed up many times. The rearrangement uses TRBV27 and TRBJ1-1, with a weak D call TRBD1 (6 bases). V lost 5 bases, J lost 7 bases, and 23 bases lay in between. The CDR3 sequence is 16 residues long. Germline assignment: CDR1 MNHEY and CDR2 SMNVEV (reference sequence). CDR3 DNA: TGTGCCAGCAGTCCGGTGGGTACAGCGGGGGCCATTGAAGCTTTCTTT. Amino acid sequence: CASSPVGTAGAIEAFF.

This chain connects TRBV18 to TRBJ2-7; D unclear. V lost 2 bases, J lost 3 bases, and 11 bases lay in between. Germline V lookup: CDR1 KGHSH, CDR2 LQKENI. The CDR3 contains 14 residues. CDR3 in amino acids: CASSPWETIYEQYF. For the CDR3, the DNA is TGTGCCAGCTCACCATGGGAAACGATCTACGAGCAGTACTTC.

The chain uses TRBV9 and TRBJ2-3; D is uncertain. V lost 2 bases and J 8 bases, leaving 15 bases between the germline ends. This CDR3 contains 14 residues. The germline gives CDR1 SGDLS, CDR2 YYNGEE. This chain's CDR3 is CASSVENGFGTQYF. CDR3 coding DNA: TGTGCCAGCAGCGTTGAGAATGGGTTCGGTACGCAGTATTTT.

This clonotype was picked up one time. This may stem from a read error, because a much larger clone lies one nucleotide away. This chain connects TRBV15 to TRBJ1-2; tentative D call: TRBD1 (6 bases). From germline, CDR1 is LNHNV and CDR2 YYDKDF (reference sequence). The CDR3 is 14 residues long. CDR3 nucleotide sequence: TGTGCCACCAGCAGAGAAGGGGGGGCATATGGCTACGCCTTC. Translation gives CATSREGGAYGYAF.

The chain is built from TRBV4-2 and TRBJ1-1; no firm D call. The length of the CDR3 is 16 residues. The V end lost 7 bases, the J end lost 0 bases, and 18 bases lay between the germline ends. Germline-derived CDR1 and CDR2 are LGHNA and YNFKEQ. CDR3 nucleotides: TGTGCCAGCACCCTGGGGTCCTATAGTATGAACACTGAAGCTTTCTTT. It is translated as CASTLGSYSMNTEAFF.

This clonotype was counted many times. The chain links TRBV20-1 to TRBJ2-1; no clear D. Germline lookup yields CDR1 DFQATT and CDR2 SNEGSKA (reference sequence). The CDR3 runs to 16 residues. The V end was cut by 0 bases, the J end by 0 bases, with 12 bases between. CDR3: CSARDLRYSSYNEQFF. The CDR3 coding sequence is TGCAGTGCTAGAGATCTCAGGTATAGCTCCTACAATGAGCAGTTCTTC.

This clonotype has ten or more counts. The genes are TRBV20-1 and TRBJ2-7, with 10 bases aligning to TRBD1. J was trimmed by 7 bases and V by 5 bases; bases with no gene match: 11. The CDR3 spans 14 residues. Germline lookup yields CDR1 DFQATT and CDR2 SNEGSKA (reference sequence). CDR3 DNA: TGCAGTGCTCCAAGACAGGGGGCTACTGGTGAGCAGTACTTC. This gives the protein CSAPRQGATGEQYF.

The chain is built from TRBV7-2 and TRBJ2-3, with 9 bases lining up with TRBD1. The length of the CDR3 is 17 residues. V shed 5 bases and J 5 bases; nucleotides not matched to a gene: 14. The germline gives CDR1 SGHTA, CDR2 FQGNSA. The CDR3 nucleotides are TGTGCCAGCAGCCAGGACCGGGACAGGGAGGCAAGAGATACGCAGTATTTT. As protein: CASSQDRDREARDTQYF.

In regard to this clonotype: A much larger clone lies one base from this, so it may be a read error. CDR3 DNA: TGTGCCAGCACCTACTTGACCTTTATGGCTTTCTTT. As protein: CASTYLTFMAFF. The chain links TRBV2 to TRBJ1-1; no clear D gene. With 7 bases removed from V and 11 bases from J, the gap between germline ends came to 17 bases. The germline CDR1 and CDR2 sequences are SNHLY and FYNNEI. The CDR3 has 12 residues.

This clonotype has a handful of counts. The chain is built from TRBV12-3 or TRBV12-4 and TRBJ2-7, with 7 bases lining up with TRBD1. V lost 5 bases, J lost 2 bases, and 6 bases stayed unmatched. This CDR3 contains 14 residues. The CDR3 nucleotides are TGTGCCAGCAGTATTTGGGACAGAACCTACGAGCAGTACTTC. It encodes CASSIWDRTYEQYF.